Listed below are T cell receptor beta chains from one sample, sequenced in a study of STAT3 mutations in large granular lymphocyte leukemia. The repertoire was sequenced with immunoSEQ multiplex PCR; TCRdb's copy has only in-frame clones and lacks some. Here the sample spans roughly 2,600 clones, over 75% being singletons. Sequenced input: peripheral blood mononuclear cells. Source of these receptors: a woman aged 70 to 79 with T-cell large granular lymphocyte leukemia. Some clones in this sample may be carry-over from other donors' samples. The CDR3 runs from the conserved cysteine through the conserved F or W. Each record gives: V gene, clone size, D gene, J gene, CDR3 DNA, CDR3 protein. A D gene is named only where the DNA matches it firmly. Where a row states a size, it is once, few, many or the class of an expanded clone; other rows omit it.

>TRBV7-9|-|-|TRBJ1-1
TGTGCCAGCAGCTTAGACATGAACACTGAAGCTTTCTTT
CASSLDMNTEAFF
>TRBV7-9|-|TRBD1|TRBJ1-1
TGTGCCAGCAGCGGACAGGCGATCTATGAAGCTTTCTTT
CASSGQAIYEAFF
>TRBV28|-|-|TRBJ2-1
TGTGCCAGCAGTCGCCCGCCGGAGGAGTCGCTAAATAGTGGTGAGCAGTTCTTC
CASSRPPEESLNSGEQFF
>TRBV12-5|once|TRBD1|TRBJ1-6
TGTGCTAGTGGTTTAGGGGGACAGGTCAATTCACCCCTCCACTTT
CASGLGGQVNSPLHF
>TRBV12-5|once|-|TRBJ1-1
TGTGCTAGTGGTTTGGTACTGGGAACGGGTGGTACTGAAGCTTTCTTT
CASGLVLGTGGTEAFF
>TRBV2|-|-|TRBJ1-2
TGTGCCAGCAGTAAGGACAGTAACTATGGCTACACCTTC
CASSKDSNYGYTF
>TRBV6-1|-|TRBD1|TRBJ2-1
TGTGCCAGCAGTCCGGACAGGGGGCAGAATGAGCAGTTCTTC
CASSPDRGQNEQFF
>TRBV4-3|few|-|TRBJ2-7
TGCGCCAGCAGCCAAGATTGGGGGAACTACTACGAGCAGTACTTC
CASSQDWGNYYEQYF
>TRBV7-9|-|-|TRBJ2-7
TGTGCCAGCAGCCTAGGGCTCTCCCGGCAGTACTTC
CASSLGLSRQYF
>TRBV10-3|-|-|TRBJ1-6
TGTGCCATCAGTGAGTCGGGGGATACTTCACCCCTCCACTTT
CAISESGDTSPLHF
>TRBV5-6|-|-|TRBJ2-7
TGTGCCAGCAGCTTGGCTCGATCCTACGAGCAGTACTTC
CASSLARSYEQYF